Listed here is a single T cell receptor beta chain. Its target antigen remains unknown. No base-level quality is on record; no much larger clone is a single base apart. This specimen belongs to a study of blood T cell repertoires in COVID-19 (dated by TCRdb to the early 2020s). About the full investigation: Samples from collaborators originated in the United States, Italy and Spain and spanned both the acute and convalescent phases of COVID-19. Nearly every sample came with metadata listing a de-identified subject ID, COVID-19 status, age in years and sex. The dataset comprised deeply sampled blood TCRbeta repertoires from subjects exposed to, actively infected with, or recovered from COVID-19. Samples came from the ongoing ImmuneRACE study (first 160 participants) plus 1,254 subjects from 6 global collaborators. The repertoires were made available in a free public database intended to serve as a resource for research on the immune response to SARS-CoV-2. The prospective study material was composed of cDNA or gDNA derived from T cells, B-cell-depleted T cells, or PBMCs. Where HLA class I and class II types were available, the types were taken from metadata supplied by the sample provider, not from assay-based typing.

Paper-wide results and their limitations: The amount of clinical and demographic metadata varied by source and participant and was provided uncurated.

Collaborating institutions collected whole blood in K2EDTA tubes following their own protocols. For TCRbeta analysis, collaborator samples were shipped as frozen whole blood, as isolated PBMCs, or as DNA extracted from either sample type. Trimming takes 5 bases from V and 5 bases from J, and the germline ends sit 21 bases apart. The CDR3, from cysteine to phenylalanine, totals 17 residues. Only the CDR3 DNA is retained, 51 bases long and in frame from the first base. CDR1 MNHEY and CDR2 SVGEGT were looked up in the germline V gene. TCRbeta CDR3 regions were amplified from genomic DNA by means of the immunoSEQ Assay, a bias-controlled multiplex PCR. The authors' pipeline ran thus. The number of nucleated cells in each sample was estimated by amplification of reference gene primers within the assay. Sequence reads were collapsed and filtered to measure the absolute abundance of every unique TCRbeta CDR3 rearrangement. Productive Simpson clonality was computed per sample as the square root of Simpson's diversity index over productive rearrangements. Here the immuneACCESS table is served through TCRdb, limited to in-frame sequences with V and J called. Missing clones are a known gap in these copies; in checked studies unresolved V genes cover under half, and the rest lacks a known reason. V and J calls and clone size are given by that table; D and trimming were obtained from the DNA. The sample contains about 190,000 clones, more than 60% of them found a single time. The ten largest make up around 11% of the sample.

Sequences were obtained from peripheral blood. The chain uses TRBV6-2 or TRBV6-3 and TRBJ1-4; the D gene is perhaps TRBD1, on 5 matching bases. The receptor was isolated from a woman aged 45-65 years with acute or convalescent COVID-19. The DNA reads as follows: TGTGCCAGCAGTGGACATTCCGGCGTTTGGGCGAATGAAAAACTGTTTTTT. Its translation reads: CASSGHSGVWANEKLFF.